The next 9 T cell receptor beta chains were all read from a single sample in a study of shared T cell receptors in the human thymus. Data came from immunoSEQ multiplex PCR; TCRdb stores just in-frame clones and leaves some out. This sample has some 700,000 clones; 88% occur once, and the top ten carry over 0.008%. The sample also formed part of further work on human thymus T cells.

What was sequenced was thymocytes. These TCRs come from a boy in the first two years of life with a congenital heart defect.

This rearrangement joins TRBV27 to TRBJ1-2; 7 bases are shared with TRBD1. J lost 4 bases, V lost 5 bases, and 4 bases had no gene match. This CDR3 comprises 13 residues. CDR1 MNHEY and CDR2 SMNVEV come from the germline V gene (reference sequence). CDR3 nucleotides: TGTGCCAGCAGTGCAGGGGGGCCCTATGGCTACACCTTC. As protein: CASSAGGPYGYTF.

This clone occurred once. The chain combines TRBV29-1 with TRBJ1-1; D remains unclear. V dropped 2 bases and J dropped 1 base, with 11 bases sitting between them. This CDR3 contains 14 residues. Germline CDR1 SQVTM, CDR2 ANQGSEA. The CDR3 DNA reads as TGCAGCGTTGAAAATCGTCTAACGAACACTGAAGCTTTCTTT. Translated, it gives CSVENRLTNTEAFF.

V is TRBV6-6 and J is TRBJ1-5, with D uncertain. V was clipped by 6 bases and J by 1 base, with 16 bases between them. This CDR3 comprises 16 residues. The germline gives CDR1 MNHNY, CDR2 SVGAGI (reference sequence). The CDR3 DNA reads TGTGCCAGCAGCCCCGGCCGGGTGACGAGCAATCAGCCCCAGCATTTT. Its protein is CASSPGRVTSNQPQHF.

The chain links TRBV21-1 to TRBJ1-2. TRBV21-1 is listed as a pseudogene. The CDR3 totals 16 residues. The DNA of the CDR3 is TGTGCCAGCGGTTCCCCTCGGGGGATGTCCCACTATGGCTACACCTTC. As protein: CASGSPRGMSHYGYTF.

The chain is built from TRBV18 and TRBJ1-2; 8 nucleotides align to TRBD1. The CDR3 contains 15 residues. The germline V gene has CDR1 KGHSH and CDR2 LQKENI. Trimming cost V 2 bases and J 8 bases; bases outside gene matches: 10. CDR3: CASSPKGTGQWGYTF. CDR3 DNA: TGTGCCAGCTCACCAAAGGGGACAGGACAATGGGGCTACACCTTC.

The chain is built from TRBV9 and TRBJ2-3, with D unclear. Germline CDR1 and CDR2: SGDLS and YYNGEE. This CDR3 contains 12 residues. Trimming shortened V by 3 bases and J by 6 bases, and 8 bases separated the two germline ends. DNA for the CDR3: TGTGCCAGCAGCGAAGTTCAGGATACGCAGTATTTT. It is translated as CASSEVQDTQYF.

The chain uses TRBV4-3 and TRBJ1-1; D perhaps matches TRBD1 (6 bases). Germline assignment: CDR1 LGHNA and CDR2 YSLEER. The CDR3 is 16 residues long. V was cut by 0 bases and J by 1 base, with 12 bases left in between. Here the CDR3 reads CASSQETGQRNTEAFF. In nucleotides, the CDR3 is TGCGCCAGCAGCCAAGAAACGGGACAACGGAACACTGAAGCTTTCTTT.

The V gene is TRBV12-5, the J gene TRBJ2-7; D is undetermined. The CDR3 is made up of 12 amino acids. CDR1 and CDR2 (germline): LGHNT, FRNRAP. Trimming shortened V by 4 bases and J by 3 bases, and 7 bases separated the two germline ends. This CDR3 is CASGSGRYEQYF. The CDR3 coding sequence is TGTGCTAGTGGTTCTGGGCGCTACGAGCAGTACTTC.

The rearrangement links TRBV6-5 to TRBJ2-7, with 7 positions matching TRBD1. Germline V gene sequence: CDR1 MNHEY, CDR2 SVGAGI. V lost 2 bases, J lost 6 bases, and 7 bases stayed unmatched. The CDR3 covers 14 residues. The CDR3 sequence is CASSYVVGGFEQYF. The CDR3 DNA follows: TGTGCCAGCAGTTACGTCGTAGGGGGCTTCGAGCAGTACTTC.